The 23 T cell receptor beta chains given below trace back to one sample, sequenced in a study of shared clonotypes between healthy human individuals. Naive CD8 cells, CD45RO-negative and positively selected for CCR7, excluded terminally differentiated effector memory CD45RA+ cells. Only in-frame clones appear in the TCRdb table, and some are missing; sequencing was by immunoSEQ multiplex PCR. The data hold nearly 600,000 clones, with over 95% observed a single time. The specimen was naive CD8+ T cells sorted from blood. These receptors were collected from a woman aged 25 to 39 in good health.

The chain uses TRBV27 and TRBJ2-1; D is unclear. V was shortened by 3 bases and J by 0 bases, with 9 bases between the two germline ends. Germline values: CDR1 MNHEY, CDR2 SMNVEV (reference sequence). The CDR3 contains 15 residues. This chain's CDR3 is CASSFTPSSYNEQFF. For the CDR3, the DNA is TGTGCCAGCAGTTTTACCCCTAGCTCCTACAATGAGCAGTTCTTC.

The DNA for the CDR3 is TGTGCCAGCAGCTTAGGAGTCGCGGGAGTGGTAGATACGCAGTATTTT. It translates to CASSLGVAGVVDTQYF. The chain recombines TRBV11-3 with TRBJ2-3; 7 bases agree with TRBD2. The CDR3 sequence is 16 residues long. Germline CDR1 is SGHNT and CDR2 is YENEEA. The V and J ends lost 1 base and 5 bases, in that order; junction bases with no gene match: 9.

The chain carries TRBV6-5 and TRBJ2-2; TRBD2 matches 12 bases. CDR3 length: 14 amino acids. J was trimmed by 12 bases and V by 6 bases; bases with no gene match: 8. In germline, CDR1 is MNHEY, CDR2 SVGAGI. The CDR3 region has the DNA TGTGCCAGCAGACCCGGACTAGCGGGACCAAAGCTGTTTTTT. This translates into CASRPGLAGPKLFF.

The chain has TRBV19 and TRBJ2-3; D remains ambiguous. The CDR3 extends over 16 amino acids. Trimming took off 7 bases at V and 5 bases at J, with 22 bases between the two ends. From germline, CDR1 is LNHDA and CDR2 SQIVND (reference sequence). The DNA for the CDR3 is TGTGCCAGTACCCCCGATCGGGCTCTCCCCCTAGATACGCAGTATTTT. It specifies CASTPDRALPLDTQYF.

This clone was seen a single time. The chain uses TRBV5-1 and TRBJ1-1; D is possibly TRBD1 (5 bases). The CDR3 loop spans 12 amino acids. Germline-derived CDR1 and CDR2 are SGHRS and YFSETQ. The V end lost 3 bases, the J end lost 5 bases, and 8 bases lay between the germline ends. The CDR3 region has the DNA TGCGCCAGCAGCTGGTGGGGGACTGAAGCTTTCTTT. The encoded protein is CASSWWGTEAFF.

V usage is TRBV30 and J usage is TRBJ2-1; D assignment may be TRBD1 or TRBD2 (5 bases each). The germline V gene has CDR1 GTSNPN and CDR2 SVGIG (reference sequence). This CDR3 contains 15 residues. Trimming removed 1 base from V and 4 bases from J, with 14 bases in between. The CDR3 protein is CAWSGPGTRYNEQFF. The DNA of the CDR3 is TGTGCCTGGAGTGGACCCGGGACCAGATACAATGAGCAGTTCTTC.

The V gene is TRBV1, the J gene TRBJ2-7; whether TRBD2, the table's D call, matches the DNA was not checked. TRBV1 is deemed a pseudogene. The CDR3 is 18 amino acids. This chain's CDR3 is CTSSQDLGSSGSAYEQYF. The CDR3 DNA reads TGCACCAGCAGCCAAGATCTTGGTTCCAGCGGGAGTGCCTACGAGCAGTACTTC.

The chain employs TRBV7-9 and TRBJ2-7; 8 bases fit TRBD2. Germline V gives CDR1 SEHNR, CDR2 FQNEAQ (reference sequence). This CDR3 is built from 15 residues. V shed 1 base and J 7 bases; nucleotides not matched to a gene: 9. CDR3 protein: CASSLGSGSRREQYF. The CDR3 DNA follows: TGTGCCAGCAGCTTAGGGAGCGGGAGCCGTCGGGAGCAGTACTTC.

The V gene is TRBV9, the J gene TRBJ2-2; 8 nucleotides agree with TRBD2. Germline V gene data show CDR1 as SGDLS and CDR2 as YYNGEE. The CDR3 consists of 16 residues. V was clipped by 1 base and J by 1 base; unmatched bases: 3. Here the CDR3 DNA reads TGTGCCAGCAGCGTATTTGCGGGGGGGAACACCGGGGAGCTGTTTTTT. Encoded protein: CASSVFAGGNTGELFF.

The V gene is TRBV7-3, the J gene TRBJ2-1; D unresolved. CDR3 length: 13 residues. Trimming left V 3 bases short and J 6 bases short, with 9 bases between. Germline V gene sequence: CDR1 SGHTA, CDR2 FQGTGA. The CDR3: CASSFRAVNEQFF. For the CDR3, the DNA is TGTGCCAGCAGCTTCCGCGCCGTCAATGAGCAGTTCTTC.

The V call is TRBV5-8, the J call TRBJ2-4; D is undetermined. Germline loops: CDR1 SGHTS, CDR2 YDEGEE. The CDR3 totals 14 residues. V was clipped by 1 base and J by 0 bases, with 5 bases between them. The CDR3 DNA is TGTGCCAGCAGCTTGAGGATAGCCAAAAACATTCAGTACTTC. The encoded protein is CASSLRIAKNIQYF.

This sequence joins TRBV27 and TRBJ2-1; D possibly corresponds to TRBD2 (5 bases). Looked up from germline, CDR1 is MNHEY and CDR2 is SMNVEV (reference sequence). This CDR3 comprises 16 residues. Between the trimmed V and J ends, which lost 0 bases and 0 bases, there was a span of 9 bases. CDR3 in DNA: TGTGCCAGCAGTTTATCCTTAGGGAGCTCCTACAATGAGCAGTTCTTC. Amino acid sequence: CASSLSLGSSYNEQFF.

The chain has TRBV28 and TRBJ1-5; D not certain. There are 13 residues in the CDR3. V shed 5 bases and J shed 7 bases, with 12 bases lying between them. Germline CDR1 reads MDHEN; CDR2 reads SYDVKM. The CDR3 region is CASSPLLAQPQHF. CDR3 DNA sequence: TGTGCCAGCAGTCCCCTCTTGGCCCAGCCCCAGCATTTT.

The CDR3 region is CASSSFGLAGEGNEQFF. In DNA form, the CDR3 reads TGTGCCAGCAGTTCTTTTGGACTAGCGGGAGAGGGCAATGAGCAGTTCTTC. The V and J genes are TRBV28 and TRBJ2-1; 13 nucleotides align to TRBD2. The CDR3 contains 17 residues. Germline CDR1 and CDR2: MDHEN and SYDVKM. The V segment lost 4 bases and the J segment 6 bases; nucleotides outside the gene matches: 9.

The CDR3 reads CASARDSGNTIYF. The CDR3 DNA is TGTGCCTCTGCCCGGGACTCTGGAAACACCATATATTTT. V and J are TRBV6-5 and TRBJ1-3; no clear D gene. Looked up from germline, CDR1 is MNHEY and CDR2 is SVGAGI. The CDR3 spans 13 residues. Trimming shortened V by 11 bases and J by 0 bases, and 11 bases separated the two germline ends.

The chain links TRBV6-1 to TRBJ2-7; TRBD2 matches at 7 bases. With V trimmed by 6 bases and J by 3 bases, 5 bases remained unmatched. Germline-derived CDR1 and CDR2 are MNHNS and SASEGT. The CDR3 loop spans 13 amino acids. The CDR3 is CASSSLADYEQYF. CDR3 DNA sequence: TGTGCCAGCAGCAGCCTAGCGGACTACGAGCAGTACTTC.

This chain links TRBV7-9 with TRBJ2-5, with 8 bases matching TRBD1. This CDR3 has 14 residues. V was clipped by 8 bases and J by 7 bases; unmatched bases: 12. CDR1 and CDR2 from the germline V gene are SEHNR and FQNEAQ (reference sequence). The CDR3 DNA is TGTGCCAGCCTGACAGGGGCGGACTGGGGGACCCAGTACTTC. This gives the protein CASLTGADWGTQYF.

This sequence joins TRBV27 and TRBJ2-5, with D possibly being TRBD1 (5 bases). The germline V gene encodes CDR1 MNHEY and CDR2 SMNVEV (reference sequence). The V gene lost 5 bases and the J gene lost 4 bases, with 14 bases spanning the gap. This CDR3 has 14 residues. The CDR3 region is CASSPLGVGETQYF. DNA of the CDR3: TGTGCCAGCAGTCCCTTAGGGGTCGGAGAGACCCAGTACTTC.

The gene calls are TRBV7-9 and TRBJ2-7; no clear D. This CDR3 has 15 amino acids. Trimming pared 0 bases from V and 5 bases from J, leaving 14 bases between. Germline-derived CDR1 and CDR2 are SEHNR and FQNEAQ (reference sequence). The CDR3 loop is CASSLAIENPHEQYF. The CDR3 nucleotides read TGTGCCAGCAGCTTAGCTATAGAGAACCCCCACGAGCAGTACTTC.

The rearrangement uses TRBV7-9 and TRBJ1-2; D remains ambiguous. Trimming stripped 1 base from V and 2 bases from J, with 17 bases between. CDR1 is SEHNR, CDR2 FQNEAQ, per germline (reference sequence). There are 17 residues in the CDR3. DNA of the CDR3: TGTGCCAGCAGCTTAGAAAGAACCCAAATAACAAACTATGGCTACACCTTC. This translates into CASSLERTQITNYGYTF.

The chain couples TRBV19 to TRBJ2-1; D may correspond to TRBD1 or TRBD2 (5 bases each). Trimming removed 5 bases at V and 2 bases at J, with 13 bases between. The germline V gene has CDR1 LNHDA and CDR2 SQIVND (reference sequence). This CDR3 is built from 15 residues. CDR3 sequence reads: CASSVNGDPYNEQFF. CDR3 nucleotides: TGTGCCAGTAGTGTCAACGGGGACCCCTACAATGAGCAGTTCTTC.

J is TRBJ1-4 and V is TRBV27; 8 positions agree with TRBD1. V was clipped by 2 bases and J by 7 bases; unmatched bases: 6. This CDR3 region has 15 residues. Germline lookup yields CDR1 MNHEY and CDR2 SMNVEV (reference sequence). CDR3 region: CASSLGTGGLEKLFF. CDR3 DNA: TGTGCCAGCAGTTTAGGGACAGGCGGGCTTGAAAAACTGTTTTTT.

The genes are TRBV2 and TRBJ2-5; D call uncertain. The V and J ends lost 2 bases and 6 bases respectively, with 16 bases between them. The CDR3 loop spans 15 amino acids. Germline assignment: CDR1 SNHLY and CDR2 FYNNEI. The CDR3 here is CASSESATLRKTQYF. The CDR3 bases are TGTGCCAGCAGTGAATCGGCCACGTTGCGAAAGACCCAGTACTTC.